A single sample gave rise to the 9 T cell receptor beta chains below, sequenced in a study of blood T cell repertoires in COVID-19. The method was immunoSEQ multiplex PCR; TCRdb's version includes in-frame clones alone and lacks a portion of them. The table records roughly 120,000 clones, less than 85% of them present only once. Sequencing was done on a sample of peripheral blood. These receptors came from a man aged 50-60 years with acute or convalescent COVID-19.

This clone was recorded a few times. This chain uses TRBV7-8 with TRBJ1-5, with no clear D. The germline V gene has CDR1 SGHVS and CDR2 FQNEAQ. The CDR3 is 16 residues long. V shed 1 base and J shed 0 bases, with 10 bases lying between them. CDR3 residues: CASSLVSQDSNQPQHF. The CDR3 region has the DNA TGTGCCAGCAGCTTAGTATCACAAGATAGCAATCAGCCCCAGCATTTT.

The V gene is TRBV23-1, the J gene TRBJ2-2; 14 bases map to TRBD2. TRBV23-1 is treated as an ORF (open reading frame) with a function not yet certain. V was clipped by 3 bases and J by 2 bases; unmatched bases: 11. This CDR3 is built from 20 residues. The CDR3 loop reads CASSHYRGTSGRYNTGELFF. CDR3 coding DNA: TGCGCCAGCAGTCACTACAGAGGGACTAGCGGGAGATATAACACCGGGGAGCTGTTTTTT.

V is TRBV29-1 and J is TRBJ2-7; 7 nucleotides agree with TRBD1. CDR1 and CDR2 (germline): SQVTM, ANQGSEA. The CDR3 length is 15 residues. V dropped 6 bases and J dropped 2; count of bases not matched to a gene: 13. CDR3 region: CSVQTGARGPYEQYF. Here the CDR3 DNA reads TGCAGCGTGCAAACAGGGGCGAGGGGGCCCTACGAGCAGTACTTC.

The V gene is TRBV27, the J gene TRBJ2-7; no clear D gene. The CDR3 runs 13 residues. The V and J ends lost 4 bases and 3 bases respectively, with 10 bases between them. Germline values: CDR1 MNHEY, CDR2 SMNVEV (reference sequence). In nucleotides, the CDR3 is TGTGCCAGCAGTTACACAGCAGGCTACGAGCAGTACTTC. This sequence encodes CASSYTAGYEQYF.

The chain recombines TRBV4-1 with TRBJ2-7, with 10 bases that match TRBD1. Unmatched junction bases numbered 2, after V lost 1 base and J lost 2 bases. Germline lookup yields CDR1 MGHRA and CDR2 YSYEKL. The CDR3 sequence is 15 residues long. CDR3 sequence reads: CASSQGTGGTYEQYF. CDR3 in DNA: TGCGCCAGCAGCCAAGGGACAGGGGGAACCTACGAGCAGTACTTC.

The chain recombines TRBV28 with TRBJ1-5; tentative D call: TRBD1 (5 bases). V dropped 4 bases and J dropped 1 base, with 8 bases sitting between them. CDR1 is MDHEN, CDR2 SYDVKM, per germline. The CDR3 contains 14 residues. The CDR3: CASSSRQSNQPQHF. As DNA, the CDR3 is TGTGCCAGCAGTTCCCGACAGAGCAATCAGCCCCAGCATTTT. The full variable domain, its missing parts supplied by reference TRBV28 and TRBJ1-5, is DVKVTQSSRYLVKRTGEKVFLECVQDMDHENMFWYRQDPGLGLRLIYFSYDVKMKEKGDIPEGYSVSREKKERFSLILESASTNQTSMYLCASSSRQSNQPQHFGDGTRLSIL.

V is TRBV27 and J is TRBJ1-5, with unresolved D. In germline, CDR1 is MNHEY, CDR2 SMNVEV (reference sequence). Trimming took off 2 bases at V and 4 bases at J, with 12 bases between the two ends. The CDR3 contains 15 residues. CDR3 coding DNA: TGTGCCAGCAGTTTACTGCCAGGTCCGAATCAGCCCCAGCATTTT. It encodes CASSLLPGPNQPQHF.

The chain joins TRBV14 to TRBJ2-6, with D possibly matching TRBD1 (6 bases). The germline V gene has CDR1 SGHDN and CDR2 FVKESK. This CDR3 is 19 amino acids long. V lost 2 bases to trimming and J lost 0 bases, with 17 bases between them. CDR3 region: CASSQFSRTAVSGANVLTF. CDR3 nucleotide sequence: TGTGCCAGCAGCCAATTTTCTAGGACAGCCGTCTCTGGGGCCAACGTCCTGACTTTC.

This chain joins TRBV21-1 and TRBJ1-4; the D call of TRBD1 is as the table states it, not checked on the DNA. TRBV21-1 is tagged as a pseudogene. CDR3 length equals 10 residues. CDR3 sequence (DNA): TGTGCCAGCAGTGGACAGCGCCCGTTTTTT. It yields the protein CASSGQRPFF.